The 21 T cell receptor beta chains in this list originate from one sample, sequenced in a study of CD8 T cells in ankylosing spondylitis. From the 5' RACE reads, TCRdb called clonotypes with MiXCR, one entry per CDR3 protein. The table includes some 800,000 distinct CDR3 sequences, around 11% detected once. Antigens of these TCRs are unknown. Overall study findings and caveats: Seven or eight highly homologous variants formed a TCR beta motif that appeared characteristic of ankylosing spondylitis blood.

The sample comprised blood, either unsorted or a sorted T cell fraction (not recorded which). The receptor set was obtained from a male donor with ankylosing spondylitis.

A few counts support this clonotype. This sequence joins TRBV5-1 and TRBJ1-1; 9 bases are a match to TRBD1. The germline gives CDR1 SGHRS, CDR2 YFSETQ. V was clipped by 3 bases and J by 1 base; unmatched bases: 4. CDR3 size: 15 residues. The CDR3: CASSWTGEGNTEAFF. CDR3 nucleotides: TGCGCCAGCAGCTGGACAGGGGAGGGGAACACTGAAGCTTTCTTT.

This clonotype was counted between two and nine times. J is TRBJ2-2 and V is TRBV30, with a weak D call TRBD1 (6 bases). Looked up from germline, CDR1 is GTSNPN and CDR2 is SVGIG (reference sequence). The CDR3 spans 14 residues. V lost 4 bases and J 0 bases, leaving 9 bases between the germline ends. CDR3 residues: CAWNTGTNTGELFF. In nucleotides, the CDR3 is TGTGCCTGGAATACAGGGACGAACACCGGGGAGCTGTTTTTT.

This clonotype turned up a few times. CDR3 sequence reads: CSARVRQAEGYTF. The DNA for the CDR3 is TGCAGTGCTAGGGTCCGGCAGGCCGAGGGCTACACCTTC. V is TRBV20-1 and J is TRBJ1-2; D unresolved. The CDR3 is made up of 13 amino acids. CDR1 is DFQATT and CDR2 is SNEGSKA in the germline V gene (reference sequence). V was cut by 3 bases and J by 8 bases, with 16 bases left in between.

This clonotype occurred a few times. The chain combines TRBV28 with TRBJ2-2, with 9 bases fitting TRBD1. V shed 10 bases, J shed 5 bases, and the junction held 11 bases outside the gene matches. The germline V gene encodes CDR1 MDHEN and CDR2 SYDVKM. The CDR3 spans 15 residues. CDR3 amino acids: CATTQTGGSTGELFF. CDR3 nucleotide sequence: TGTGCCACCACCCAGACAGGGGGTTCGACCGGGGAGCTGTTTTTT. Using reference TRBV28 and TRBJ2-2 for the parts outside the CDR3, the full variable domain is DVKVTQSSRYLVKRTGEKVFLECVQDMDHENMFWYRQDPGLGLRLIYFSYDVKMKEKGDIPEGYSVSREKKERFSLILESASTNQTSMYLCATTQTGGSTGELFFGEGSRLTVL.

This clonotype came up a few times. This may arise from a read error, as a much more abundant clone is one base away. The rearrangement joins TRBV7-2 to TRBJ1-5, with TRBD1 identical over 10 bases. The J call is in doubt because the DNA end fits TRBJ2-3 better. Germline V gene sequence: CDR1 SGHTA, CDR2 FQGNSA. This CDR3 comprises 16 residues. The CDR3 DNA follows: TGTGCCAGCAGCTTACTCGGGACAGGGGTCGGACAGCCCCAGTATTTT. It translates to CASSLLGTGVGQPQYF.

The CDR3: CASSLSGTGREKLFF. CDR3 coding DNA: TGCGCCAGCAGCCTCTCCGGGACAGGGCGTGAAAAACTGTTTTTT. This chain links TRBV4-1 with TRBJ1-4, with 9 positions matching TRBD1. J lost 7 bases, V lost 4 bases, and 7 bases had no gene match. The CDR3 has 15 amino acids. Germline CDR1 reads MGHRA; CDR2 reads YSYEKL.

This chain uses TRBV20-1 with TRBJ2-7; TRBD1 matches 8 bases. Trimming cost V 2 bases and J 7 bases; bases outside gene matches: 4. Germline CDR1 reads DFQATT; CDR2 reads SNEGSKA (reference sequence). The CDR3 totals 12 residues. CDR3 in DNA: TGCAGTGCTAGACAGGGGGCGGGGGAGCAGTACTTC. This sequence encodes CSARQGAGEQYF.

This chain joins TRBV18 and TRBJ2-7; TRBD2 agrees at 7 bases. Per germline, CDR1 KGHSH and CDR2 LQKENI. The CDR3 runs 14 residues. V shed 3 bases, J shed 5 bases, and the junction held 7 bases outside the gene matches. The CDR3 is CASSPLGGSNEQYF. The CDR3 DNA follows: TGTGCCAGCTCACCCCTTGGCGGGAGCAACGAGCAGTACTTC.

This clonotype was observed many times. The chain carries TRBV3-1 and TRBJ2-3; 8 nucleotides match TRBD2. The CDR3 spans 16 residues. The germline CDR1 and CDR2 sequences are LGHDT and YNNKEL (reference sequence). Trimming took 4 bases from V and 0 from J; bases not matched to a gene: 6. CDR3 sequence (DNA): TGTGCCAGCAGCCGCATAGCGGGAACTAGCACAGATACGCAGTATTTT. This gives the protein CASSRIAGTSTDTQYF.

This clonotype was seen more than once but under ten times. V and J are TRBV24-1 and TRBJ2-5, with D perhaps TRBD1 (8 bases). CDR1 KGHDR and CDR2 SFDVKD come from the germline V gene. This CDR3 spans 15 amino acids. The germline V and J ends were trimmed by 4 bases and 4 bases, with 15 bases remaining between them. The CDR3 spells CATSESTGGGETQYF. The CDR3 bases are TGTGCCACCAGTGAGAGTACAGGGGGGGGAGAGACCCAGTACTTC.

This clonotype was detected ten times or more. The chain links TRBV10-3 to TRBJ2-1; D unresolved. CDR3 length: 15 residues. Trimming took off 7 bases at V and 1 base at J, with 14 bases between the two ends. Germline CDR1 is ENHRY and CDR2 is SYGVKD. This CDR3 reads CAITPHPGSYNEQFF. The CDR3 DNA reads TGTGCCATCACCCCGCATCCCGGTTCCTACAATGAGCAGTTCTTC.

The chain employs TRBV5-4 and TRBJ2-6; tentatively, D is TRBD1 (5 bases). V dropped 1 base and J dropped 0 bases, with 17 bases sitting between them. Germline CDR1 reads SGHNT; CDR2 reads YYREEE (reference sequence). The CDR3 consists of 19 residues. CDR3 nucleotide sequence: TGTGCCAGCAGCTTGACATTACAGGTCGTCACCTCTGGGGCCAACGTCCTGACTTTC. Its protein product is CASSLTLQVVTSGANVLTF.

This chain connects TRBV6-1 to TRBJ2-3, with 10 bases fitting TRBD1. Germline V gene sequence: CDR1 MNHNS, CDR2 SASEGT. The CDR3 has 15 residues. With V trimmed by 5 bases and J by 6 bases, 8 bases remained unmatched. CDR3 DNA sequence: TGTGCCAGCAGTCCCCAAGGACAGGGGGGTGATACGCAGTATTTT. It specifies CASSPQGQGGDTQYF.

This clonotype was seen a handful of times. V gene TRBV9 combines with J gene TRBJ1-5; no clear D gene. The germline V and J ends were trimmed by 0 bases and 8 bases, with 15 bases remaining between them. CDR1 SGDLS and CDR2 YYNGEE come from the germline V gene. CDR3 length equals 15 residues. Here the CDR3 DNA reads TGTGCCAGCAGCGTAGGAATTAGTCTTGGGGAGCCCCAGCATTTT. Translation gives CASSVGISLGEPQHF.

The CDR3 loop reads CSARARGVGAQHF. The CDR3 DNA reads TGCAGTGCTAGGGCCAGGGGTGTTGGGGCCCAGCATTTT. This chain links TRBV20-1 with TRBJ1-5; TRBD1 might be the D (6 bases). The germline V and J ends were trimmed by 3 bases and 11 bases, with 17 bases remaining between them. The CDR3 covers 13 residues. Germline CDR1 and CDR2: DFQATT and SNEGSKA (reference sequence).

Only a few counts were recorded for this clonotype. The genes are TRBV5-6 and TRBJ2-3; D remains unclear. Per the germline V gene, CDR1 is SGHDT and CDR2 is YYEEEE. V shed 4 bases and J shed 2 bases, with 8 bases lying between them. There are 13 residues in the CDR3. CDR3 residues: CASSRDITDTQYF. DNA for the CDR3: TGTGCCAGCAGCCGAGATATCACAGATACGCAGTATTTT.

This clonotype was detected a few times. The genes are TRBV4-2 and TRBJ2-7, with D unclear. Germline V gene sequence: CDR1 LGHNA, CDR2 YNFKEQ. Trimming removed 0 bases from V and 2 bases from J, with 11 bases in between. CDR3 length: 15 amino acids. Here the CDR3 reads CASSQDGGLPYEQYF. The CDR3 bases are TGTGCCAGCAGCCAAGACGGCGGCCTCCCCTACGAGCAGTACTTC.

This chain joins TRBV7-2 and TRBJ2-7; 9 bases align to TRBD2. CDR3 length equals 17 residues. Germline loops: CDR1 SGHTA, CDR2 FQGNSA. Trimming took 2 bases from V and 3 from J; bases not matched to a gene: 11. CDR3 nucleotides: TGTGCCAGCAGCTTATTGACTAGCGGACGTGCAGGCTACGAGCAGTACTTC. Its protein is CASSLLTSGRAGYEQYF.

At least ten counts were recorded for this clonotype. The chain couples TRBV7-9 to TRBJ1-2; no clear D gene. The V end was cut by 3 bases, the J end by 4 bases, with 12 bases between. The germline gives CDR1 SEHNR, CDR2 FQNEAQ (reference sequence). This CDR3 comprises 14 residues. The CDR3 nucleotides read TGTGCCAGCAGCTTGTGGGGTGGCGCCTATGGCTACACCTTC. Translation: CASSLWGGAYGYTF.

This clonotype was counted a few times. This rearrangement joins TRBV28 to TRBJ2-2, with TRBD2 identical over 12 bases. Trimming removed 6 bases from V and 4 bases from J; junction bases left unmatched: 9. The CDR3 is 17 amino acids. Germline CDR1 is MDHEN and CDR2 is SYDVKM. CDR3 DNA sequence: TGTGCCAGCAGCCGTCGTCTAGCGGGAGGGATCACCGGGGAGCTGTTTTTT. It specifies CASSRRLAGGITGELFF.

The chain is built from TRBV20-1 and TRBJ2-1, with 10 bases lining up with TRBD1. Trimming at V came to 6 bases and at J to 6 bases, leaving 5 bases not matched to a gene. The CDR3 loop spans 13 amino acids. Germline assignment: CDR1 DFQATT and CDR2 SNEGSKA (reference sequence). The CDR3 DNA reads as TGCAGTGCCAGACAGGGGGCGGCCAATGAGCAGTTCTTC. Its translation is CSARQGAANEQFF.